This T cell receptor (beta chain) was captured by sequencing in a study of blood T cell repertoires in COVID-19. Germline-derived CDR1 and CDR2 are LGHDT and YNNKEL (reference sequence). With 0 bases clipped from V and 7 bases from J, the junction kept 3 bases outside the gene matches. CDR3 length equals 14 residues. This table comes from immunoSEQ multiplex PCR, and its TCRdb copy is limited to in-frame clones, with some not included. The sample includes roughly 240,000 clones, approximately 89% seen only once; the top ten take about 2.3%. This TCR was recovered from a middle-aged woman with acute COVID-19. The sample consisted of PBMCs or T cells enriched from blood (not recorded which). The J gene is TRBJ2-5, the V gene TRBV3-1 (or the pseudogene TRBV3-2); 9 nucleotides match TRBD2. CDR3 DNA: TGTGCCAGCAGCCAAGATGATAGCGGGGGGACCCAGTACTTC. Amino acid sequence: CASSQDDSGGTQYF.